The clone carrying this T cell receptor beta chain appeared a few times. The antigen is unknown. These data belong to a study of radiotherapy plus CTLA-4 blockade in lung cancer. Background on the study: Around 18% of enrolled patients responded objectively, and approximately 30% had disease control. Study-level results: Dynamics of early blood T cell clones, together with interferon-beta, were reportedly the best predictors of response. Clones derived from tumor TCRs expanded in blood after radiotherapy plus ipilimumab.

TCRdb keeps only in-frame clones here, not all; method: immunoSEQ multiplex PCR. Seen here are fewer than 55,000 clones, around 77% observed once, and the top ten hold approximately 2.4%. CDR1 WNHNN and CDR2 SYGVQD come from the germline V gene (reference sequence). V shed 10 bases, J shed 7 bases, and the junction held 9 bases outside the gene matches. The CDR3 sequence is 13 residues long. The study treated chemo-refractory metastatic non-small-cell lung cancer patients with focal radiation plus ipilimumab CTLA-4 blockade. This receptor was obtained from a human donor with non-small cell lung cancer whose response to radiotherapy plus ipilimumab could not be evaluated. Sequencing used peripheral blood, obtained from a patient treated with radiotherapy plus ipilimumab. The V call is TRBV10-1, the J call TRBJ2-7, with 11 nucleotides matching TRBD1. The CDR3 sequence: CAIPGQGVPEQYF. DNA of the CDR3: TGCGCCATCCCGGGACAGGGGGTCCCTGAGCAGTACTTC.